This T cell receptor beta chain was observed in a study of OX40 agonist ivuxolimab in advanced cancers. Turning to the study itself: All patients had ivuxolimab intravenously every 2 weeks at 0.01 to 10 mg/kg.

About this clone: Its target is unknown.

Profiled with immunoSEQ multiplex PCR; TCRdb holds only in-frame clones, not every one. The sample lists around 94,000 clones, about 93% occurring once. Trimming removed 7 bases from V and 4 bases from J, with 13 bases in between. From germline, CDR1 is SQVTM and CDR2 ANQGSEA. CDR3 length equals 12 residues. Patients had blood sampled at baseline and again on cycle 4 day 1 and cycle 7 day 1. Study results and caveats: On average, CD8+ T cells had more expanded clones than CD4+. At doses 0.1 to 3.0 mg/kg, CD4+ and CD8+ clones expanded.

J is TRBJ2-5 and V is TRBV29-1; perhaps TRBD2 as D (7 bases). The sequence was obtained from an adult with an advanced solid tumor such as melanoma, head and neck, liver or kidney cancer. The sequences come from CD4+ or CD8+ T cells sorted from blood, collected in a trial of the OX40 agonist ivuxolimab. The CDR3 DNA sequence: TGCAGCGCCTTACGGGGGGCAGAGACCCAGTACTTC. Amino acid sequence: CSALRGAETQYF.